This T cell receptor beta chain derives from a study of blood T cell repertoires in COVID-19. Study as a whole: T cells, B-cell-depleted T cells, or PBMCs supplied cDNA or gDNA.

All exposed participants met a person with COVID-19 within 2 weeks before entering the study. Per the germline V gene, CDR1 is LGHDT and CDR2 is YNNKEL (reference sequence). V shed 1 base, J shed 0 bases, and the junction held 11 bases outside the gene matches. CDR3 size: 18 residues. Original data processing: Amplification with reference gene primers provided the estimates of nucleated cell counts. The repertoire was sequenced with immunoSEQ multiplex PCR; TCRdb's copy has only in-frame clones and lacks some. D and trimming come from the DNA, and the V and J calls and clone size come from that table. The data show 300,000 or so clones, just under 90% seen once.

This clonotype originated in a woman in her fifties or sixties who had been exposed to COVID-19. The chain is built from TRBV3-1 (or the pseudogene TRBV3-2) and TRBJ2-5, with 7 bases identical to TRBD2. Sequencing used PBMCs or T cells enriched from blood (not recorded which). Here the CDR3 DNA reads TGTGCCAGCAGCCAAGTAATGGGAGCGGGGTCTTACCAAGAGACCCAGTACTTC. As protein: CASSQVMGAGSYQETQYF.